This section outlines one T cell receptor beta chain sequence together with its context. Antigen specificity is unknown. The sample comes from a study of post-analysis software for immune sequencing data. Study-level findings and limits: Patients carried roughly 5 TRBV segments more frequently than controls did, and TRBV5-6, TRBV5-1 and TRBV20-1 were among them. With F measure, samples from one preparation batch clustered together strongly. Patients with multiple sclerosis recorded significantly lower normalized Chao1 diversity than controls, the study found.

Sequencing libraries made from TCR beta cDNA carried unique molecular identifiers. TCRdb reanalysed the PCR reads using MiXCR and keeps one entry per CDR3 protein. The sample yields around 160,000 distinct CDR3 sequences, about 34% seen once. Germline V gene data show CDR1 as PRHDT and CDR2 as FYEKMQ (reference sequence). Unmatched junction bases numbered 13, after V lost 5 bases and J lost 3 bases. The CDR3 sequence is 17 residues long. Material: blood, obtained after autologous hematopoietic stem cell transplantation. The chain has TRBV13 and TRBJ2-3; 8 bases are shared with TRBD2. This receptor was identified in a girl aged 5-17 years with multiple sclerosis. The CDR3 DNA sequence: TGTGCCAGCAGCCGCGAGGGCGGCGGGGGGCGAACAGATACGCAGTATTTT. The encoded protein is CASSREGGGGRTDTQYF.